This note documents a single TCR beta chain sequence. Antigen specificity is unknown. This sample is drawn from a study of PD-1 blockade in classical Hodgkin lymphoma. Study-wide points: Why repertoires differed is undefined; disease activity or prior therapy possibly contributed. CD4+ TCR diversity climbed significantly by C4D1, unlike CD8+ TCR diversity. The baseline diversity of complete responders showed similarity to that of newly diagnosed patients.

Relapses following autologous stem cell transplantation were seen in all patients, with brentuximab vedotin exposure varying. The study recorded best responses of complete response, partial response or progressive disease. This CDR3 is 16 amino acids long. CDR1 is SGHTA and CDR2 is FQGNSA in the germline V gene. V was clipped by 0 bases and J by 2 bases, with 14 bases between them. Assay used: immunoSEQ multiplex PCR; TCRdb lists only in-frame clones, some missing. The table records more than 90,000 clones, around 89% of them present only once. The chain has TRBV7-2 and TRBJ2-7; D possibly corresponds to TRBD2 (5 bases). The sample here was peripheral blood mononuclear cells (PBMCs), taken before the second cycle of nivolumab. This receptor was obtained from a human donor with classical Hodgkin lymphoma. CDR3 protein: CASSLASVTTTYEQYF. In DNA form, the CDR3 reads TGTGCCAGCAGCTTAGCTTCGGTGACTACCACCTACGAGCAGTACTTC.